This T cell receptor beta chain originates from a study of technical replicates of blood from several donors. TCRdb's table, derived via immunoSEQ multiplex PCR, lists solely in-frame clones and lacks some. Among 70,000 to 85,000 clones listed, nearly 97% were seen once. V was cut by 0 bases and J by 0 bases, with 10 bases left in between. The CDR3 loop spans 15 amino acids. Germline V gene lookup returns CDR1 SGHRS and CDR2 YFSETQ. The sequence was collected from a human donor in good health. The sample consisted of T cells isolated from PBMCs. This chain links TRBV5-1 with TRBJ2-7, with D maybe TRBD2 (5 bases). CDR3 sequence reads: CASSLGTYSSYEQYF. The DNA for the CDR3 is TGCGCCAGCAGCTTGGGGACTTACAGCTCCTACGAGCAGTACTTC.